The TCR beta chain described here comes from a study of T-cell memory formation after mild COVID-19. Broader study findings: Some SARS-CoV-2-responding clones were already detected in memory before infection.

As concerns this clonotype: Its antigen is undetermined.

The CDR3 spans 17 residues. The J segment lost 3 bases and the V segment lost 5 bases, leaving 5 bases of the junction unmatched. Germline CDR1 is SEHNR and CDR2 is FQNEAQ (reference sequence). TCRdb re-analysed the 5' RACE reads in MiXCR, keeping a single row per CDR3 protein. The table records roughly 240,000 distinct CDR3 sequences, 15% of them present only once. This receptor was identified in an adult woman who had mild COVID-19 (a few samples of this study predate the infection). Cell type and time point are not known. The chain combines TRBV7-9 with TRBJ2-2, with 14 bases matching TRBD2. The sample comprised PBMCs or a T cell subset sorted from them (not recorded which). CDR3 protein: CASSRGLAGGYTGELFF. The CDR3 DNA sequence: TGTGCCAGCAGCCGCGGACTAGCGGGGGGCTACACCGGGGAGCTGTTTTTT.